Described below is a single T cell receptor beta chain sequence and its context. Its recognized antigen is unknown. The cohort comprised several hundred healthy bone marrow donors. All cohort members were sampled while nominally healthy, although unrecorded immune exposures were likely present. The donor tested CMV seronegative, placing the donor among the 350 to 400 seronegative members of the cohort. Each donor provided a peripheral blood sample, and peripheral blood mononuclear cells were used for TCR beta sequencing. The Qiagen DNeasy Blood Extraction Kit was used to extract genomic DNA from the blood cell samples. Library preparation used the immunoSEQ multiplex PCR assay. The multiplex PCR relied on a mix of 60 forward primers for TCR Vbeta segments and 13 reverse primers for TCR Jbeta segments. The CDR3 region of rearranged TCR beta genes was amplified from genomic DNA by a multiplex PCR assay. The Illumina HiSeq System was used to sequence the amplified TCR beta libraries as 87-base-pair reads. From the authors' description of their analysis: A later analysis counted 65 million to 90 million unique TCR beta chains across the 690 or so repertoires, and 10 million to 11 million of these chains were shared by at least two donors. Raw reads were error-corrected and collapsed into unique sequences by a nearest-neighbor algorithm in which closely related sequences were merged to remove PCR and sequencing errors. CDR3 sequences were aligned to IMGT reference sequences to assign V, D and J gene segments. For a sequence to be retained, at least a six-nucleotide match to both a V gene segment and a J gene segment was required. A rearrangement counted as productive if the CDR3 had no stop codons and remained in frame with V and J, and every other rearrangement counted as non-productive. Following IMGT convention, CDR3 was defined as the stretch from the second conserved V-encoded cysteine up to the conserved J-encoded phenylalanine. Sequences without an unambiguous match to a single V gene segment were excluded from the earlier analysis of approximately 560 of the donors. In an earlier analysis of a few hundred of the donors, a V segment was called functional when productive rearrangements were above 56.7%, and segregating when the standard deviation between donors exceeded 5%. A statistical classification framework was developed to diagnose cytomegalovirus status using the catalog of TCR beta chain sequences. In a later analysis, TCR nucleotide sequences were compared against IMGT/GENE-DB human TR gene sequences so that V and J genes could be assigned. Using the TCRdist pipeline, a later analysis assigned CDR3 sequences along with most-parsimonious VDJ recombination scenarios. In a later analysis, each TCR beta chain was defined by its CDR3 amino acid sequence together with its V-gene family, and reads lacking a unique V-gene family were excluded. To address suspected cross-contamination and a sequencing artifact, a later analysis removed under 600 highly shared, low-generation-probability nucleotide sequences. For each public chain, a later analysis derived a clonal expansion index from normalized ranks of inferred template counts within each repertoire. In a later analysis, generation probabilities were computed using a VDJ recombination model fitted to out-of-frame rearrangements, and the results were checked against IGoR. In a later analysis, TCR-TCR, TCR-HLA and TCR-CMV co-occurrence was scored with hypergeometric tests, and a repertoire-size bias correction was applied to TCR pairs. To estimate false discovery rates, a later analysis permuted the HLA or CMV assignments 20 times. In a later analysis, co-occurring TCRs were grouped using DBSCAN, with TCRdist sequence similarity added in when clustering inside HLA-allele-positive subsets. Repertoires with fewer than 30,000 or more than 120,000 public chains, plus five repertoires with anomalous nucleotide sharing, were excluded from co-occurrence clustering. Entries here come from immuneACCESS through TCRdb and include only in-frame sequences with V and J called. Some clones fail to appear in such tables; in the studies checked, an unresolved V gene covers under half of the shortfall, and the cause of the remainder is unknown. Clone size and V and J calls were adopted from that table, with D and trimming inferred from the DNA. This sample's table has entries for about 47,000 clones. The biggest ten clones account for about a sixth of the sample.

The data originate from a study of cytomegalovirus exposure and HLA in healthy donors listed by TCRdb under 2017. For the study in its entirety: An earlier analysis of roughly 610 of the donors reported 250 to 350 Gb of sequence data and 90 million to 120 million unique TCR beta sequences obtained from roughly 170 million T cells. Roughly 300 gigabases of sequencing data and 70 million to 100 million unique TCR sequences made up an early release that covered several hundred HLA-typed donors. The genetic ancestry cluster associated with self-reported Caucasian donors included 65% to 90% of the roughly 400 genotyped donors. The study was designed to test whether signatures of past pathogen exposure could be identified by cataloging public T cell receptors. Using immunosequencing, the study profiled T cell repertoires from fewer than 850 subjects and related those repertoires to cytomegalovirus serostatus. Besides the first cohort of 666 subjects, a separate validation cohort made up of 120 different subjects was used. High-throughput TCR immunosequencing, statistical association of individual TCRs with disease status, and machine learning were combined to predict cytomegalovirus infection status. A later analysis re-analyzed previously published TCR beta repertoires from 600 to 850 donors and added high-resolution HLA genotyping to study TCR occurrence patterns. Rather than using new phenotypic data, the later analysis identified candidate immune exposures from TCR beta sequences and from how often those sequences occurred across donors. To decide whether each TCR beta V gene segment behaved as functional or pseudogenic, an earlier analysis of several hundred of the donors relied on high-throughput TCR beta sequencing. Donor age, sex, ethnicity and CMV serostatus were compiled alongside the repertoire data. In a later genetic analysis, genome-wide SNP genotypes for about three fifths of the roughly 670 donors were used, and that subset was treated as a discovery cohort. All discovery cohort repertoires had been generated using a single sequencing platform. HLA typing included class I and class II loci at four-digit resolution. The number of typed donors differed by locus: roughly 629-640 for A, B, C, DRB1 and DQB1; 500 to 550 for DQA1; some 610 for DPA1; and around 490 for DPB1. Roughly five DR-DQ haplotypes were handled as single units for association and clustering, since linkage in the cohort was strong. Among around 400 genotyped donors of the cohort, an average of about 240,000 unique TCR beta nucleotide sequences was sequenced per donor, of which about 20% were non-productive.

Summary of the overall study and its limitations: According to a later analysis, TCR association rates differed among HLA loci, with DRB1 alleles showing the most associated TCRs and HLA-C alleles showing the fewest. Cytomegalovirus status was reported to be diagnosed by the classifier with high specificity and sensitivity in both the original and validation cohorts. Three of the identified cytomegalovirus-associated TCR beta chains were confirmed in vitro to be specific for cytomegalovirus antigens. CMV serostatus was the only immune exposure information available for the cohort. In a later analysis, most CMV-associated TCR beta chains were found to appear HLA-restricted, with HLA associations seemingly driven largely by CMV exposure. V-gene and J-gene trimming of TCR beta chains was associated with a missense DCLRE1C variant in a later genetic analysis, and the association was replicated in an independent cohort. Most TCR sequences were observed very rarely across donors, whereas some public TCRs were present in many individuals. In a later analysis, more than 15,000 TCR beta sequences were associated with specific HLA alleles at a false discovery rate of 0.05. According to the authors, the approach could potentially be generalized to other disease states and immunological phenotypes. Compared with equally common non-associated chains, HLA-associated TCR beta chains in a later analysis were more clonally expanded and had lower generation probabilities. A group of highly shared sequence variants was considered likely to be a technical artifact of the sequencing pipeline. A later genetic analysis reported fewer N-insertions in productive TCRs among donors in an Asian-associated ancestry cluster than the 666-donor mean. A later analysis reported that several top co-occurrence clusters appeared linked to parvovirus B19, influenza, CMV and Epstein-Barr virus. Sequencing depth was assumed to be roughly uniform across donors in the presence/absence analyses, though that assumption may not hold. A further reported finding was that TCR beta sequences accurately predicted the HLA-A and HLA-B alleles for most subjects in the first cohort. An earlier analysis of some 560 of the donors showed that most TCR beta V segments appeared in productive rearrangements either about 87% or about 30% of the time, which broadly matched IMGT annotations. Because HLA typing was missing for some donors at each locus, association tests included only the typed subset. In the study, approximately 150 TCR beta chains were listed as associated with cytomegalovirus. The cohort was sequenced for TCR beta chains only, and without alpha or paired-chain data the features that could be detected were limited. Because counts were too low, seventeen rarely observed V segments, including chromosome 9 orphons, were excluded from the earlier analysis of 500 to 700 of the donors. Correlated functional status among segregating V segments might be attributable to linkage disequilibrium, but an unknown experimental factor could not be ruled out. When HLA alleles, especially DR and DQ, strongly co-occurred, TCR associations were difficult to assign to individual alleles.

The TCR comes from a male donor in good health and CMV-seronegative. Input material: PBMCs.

At the DNA level, the sequence is TGTGCCAGCAGCTTAGCTGGGACAGGGGGAGTTAGCACAGATACGCAGTATTTT. Protein translation: CASSLAGTGGVSTDTQYF. The rearranged segments are TRBV7-2 and TRBJ2-3; TRBD1 aligns with 11 central bases. The CDR3 measures 18 amino acids from cysteine to phenylalanine. The CDR3 DNA has 54 bases and is translated from base 1. The germline V gene encodes CDR1 SGHTA and CDR2 FQGNSA. The junction shows trimming of 0 bases on V and 0 bases on J, and the gene matches do not reach 5 bases of it.